The present T cell receptor (beta chain) was sequenced within a study of cytomegalovirus exposure and HLA in healthy donors. A multiplex PCR was run with 60 Vbeta primers and 13 Jbeta primers. Methods used by the authors: In a later analysis, the count reached 80 million or so unique TCR beta chains, with about 9.9 million shared. Libraries were prepared by immunoSEQ multiplex PCR; TCRdb keeps only in-frame clonotypes and omits some of them. That table supplies the V and J calls and clone size; D and trimming were determined from the DNA. The table records 150,000 to 200,000 clones, 75% to 85% of them present only once. Notes on this clone: Its antigen is currently unknown.

The germline V gene has CDR1 MGHRA and CDR2 YSYEKL. The CDR3 contains 16 residues. The V and J ends lost 4 bases and 3 bases respectively, with 17 bases between them. Findings and limits, study-wide: Per a prior analysis, the majority of TCR beta V segments were productive roughly 87% or roughly 30% of the time. Later work found that TCR association rates differed between HLA loci; DRB1 had the most and HLA-C the fewest. Only CMV serostatus was available as immune exposure information.

The sequencing input was PBMCs. This rearrangement joins TRBV4-1 to TRBJ2-3; a possible D gene is TRBD2 (7 bases). The TCR sequence derives from a woman aged 18-29 years in good health and CMV-seronegative. This CDR3 is CASSLEGGRSTDTQYF. The DNA of the CDR3 is TGCGCCAGCAGCCTTGAGGGGGGGAGGAGTACAGATACGCAGTATTTT.